A selection of T cell receptor beta chains follows, all from one sample in a study of early T cells in non-severe SARS-CoV-2 infection. TCRdb re-analysed the 5' RACE reads in MiXCR, keeping a single row per CDR3 protein. The sample lists 75,000 to 100,000 distinct CDR3 sequences, 11% to 15% occurring once. Material: whole blood. The receptor source for this set is an adult who was a healthcare worker with PCR-confirmed SARS-CoV-2 infection or an uninfected control (not recorded which). Both conserved end residues are part of each CDR3. D genes are given only for firm matches. For some rows the clone size is stated as once, few or many, or as a class when expanded; others skip it.

TGTGCCAGCATACCTACCACGAACACCGGGGAGCTGTTTTTT CASIPTTNTGELFF . TRBJ2-2 few TRBV2
TGCAGCGCCTCAAACCTCCCCCCCTCCTACAATGAGCAGTTCTTC CSASNLPPSYNEQFF . TRBJ2-1 few TRBV20-1
TGCGCCAGCAGCTCCCAGTGGACCCAGTACTTC CASSSQWTQYF . TRBJ2-5 few TRBV5-1
TGTGCCAGCAGCTACGGGACTAGCGGGCTTCGGGAGCAGTACTTC CASSYGTSGLREQYF TRBD2 TRBJ2-7 once TRBV7-8
TGTGCCAGCAGCTTACATCGTCTCGGGAATGAAAAACTGTTTTTT CASSLHRLGNEKLFF . TRBJ1-4 few TRBV11-2
TGTGCCAGCAGCTTCGGACAGGGGGACTATGGCTACACCTTC CASSFGQGDYGYTF TRBD1 TRBJ1-2 few TRBV7-2
TGTGCCAGCACTTCGGACAGGGGGAAAGAGACCCAGTACTTC CASTSDRGKETQYF TRBD1 TRBJ2-5 few TRBV6-5
TGTGCCAGTGGAATCGGGGGCGAGGAGACCCAGTACTTC CASGIGGEETQYF . TRBJ2-5 . TRBV6-5
TGCGCCAGCAGCTTGTTGCTAGGCGGCGATACCGGGGAGCTGTTTTTT CASSLLLGGDTGELFF . TRBJ2-2 . TRBV5-1
TGTGCCAGCAGGGGGAATTCCTACGAGCAGTACTTC CASRGNSYEQYF . TRBJ2-7 . TRBV28
TGTGCCAGCAGTTCACAGGGAGAAGGCCACAATGAGCAGTTCTTC CASSSQGEGHNEQFF . TRBJ2-1 few TRBV6-6
TGTGCCAGCAGCTGGACGGGACAGGGGAACACCGGGGAGCTGTTTTTT CASSWTGQGNTGELFF TRBD1 TRBJ2-2 many TRBV5-6
TGTGCCAGCAGCTTACAAGCGTACGGTACGCAGTATTTT CASSLQAYGTQYF . TRBJ2-3 . TRBV7-3
TGCAGCGTGGAACAGGTTAGCACAGATACGCAGTATTTT CSVEQVSTDTQYF . TRBJ2-3 . TRBV29-1
TGCGCCAGCAGCCAAGTGACAGGCCCCGAGCAGTACTTC CASSQVTGPEQYF . TRBJ2-7 . TRBV4-3
TGTGCCATCAGTGTTCGGGACAGGGGGTTGGGCGAGCAGTACTTC CAISVRDRGLGEQYF TRBD1 TRBJ2-7 . TRBV10-3
TGTGCCAGCAGCCGGACTAGCGGGGGCCCCGGGGAGCTGTTTTTT CASSRTSGGPGELFF TRBD2 TRBJ2-2 few TRBV7-2
TGCAGTGCCCTAGGGGAAGGGATCGAGCAGTACTTC CSALGEGIEQYF . TRBJ2-7 once TRBV20-1
TGTGCCAGCAGCTTAGAGTTCCAGGGTGGGCTTCAGCCCCAGCATTTT CASSLEFQGGLQPQHF . TRBJ1-5 many TRBV7-2
TGTGCCAGCAGCTTAGCCGGACAGGGTCGGATGAACACTGAAGCTTTCTTT CASSLAGQGRMNTEAFF TRBD1 TRBJ1-1 . TRBV11-1
TGCAGCGTTGACGAACCGGCGACTAACTATGGCTACACCTTC CSVDEPATNYGYTF . TRBJ1-2 few TRBV29-1
TGTGCCATCAGTCCGGGCCCGGCCGGAGAAAAACTGTTTTTT CAISPGPAGEKLFF . TRBJ1-4 few TRBV10-3
TGTGCCAGCAGCTTGGGAGGACGGAGCACAGATACGCAGTATTTT CASSLGGRSTDTQYF . TRBJ2-3 many TRBV7-9
TGTGCCAGCAGTTTACCCGGGACAGGGCGCGAAAAACTGTTTTTT CASSLPGTGREKLFF TRBD1 TRBJ1-4 few TRBV12-3/TRBV12-4
TGTGCCAGCAGTGTGACAGGGGGAAATGGCTACACCTTC CASSVTGGNGYTF TRBD1 TRBJ1-2 . TRBV28
TGCAGCGTTGAAGACCGCATCTCTGAAGCTTTCTTT CSVEDRISEAFF . TRBJ1-1 . TRBV29-1
TGCAGTGCTAGAGTCAGGGACTACACCAATGAGCAGTTCTTC CSARVRDYTNEQFF TRBD2 TRBJ2-1 few TRBV20-1
TGCAGTGCTATATTCGGTGGCTCCGGGGTAGATACGCAGTATTTT CSAIFGGSGVDTQYF . TRBJ2-3 . TRBV20-1
TGTGCCAGCAGCCCAAGACAGGGGATAAGTGGCTACACCTTC CASSPRQGISGYTF TRBD1 TRBJ1-2 . TRBV12-3/TRBV12-4
TGTGCCAGCAGCTTCCCCCCGGGACAGGGCAACAATGAGCAGTTCTTC CASSFPPGQGNNEQFF TRBD1 TRBJ2-1 few TRBV7-9
TGTGCCGTGGGCAAAAACATTCAGTACTTC CAVGKNIQYF . TRBJ2-4 few TRBV19
TGTGCTAGTGGTTTGGTAGGGGGGTTAGCAAAAAACATTCAGTACTTC CASGLVGGLAKNIQYF . TRBJ2-4 . TRBV12-5
TGCGCCAGCAGCCGGGGACAGGGGAGACAAGAGACCCAGTACTTC CASSRGQGRQETQYF TRBD1 TRBJ2-5 . TRBV5-1
TGCAGCGCCGGACAGGGCCCTAACACCTTC CSAGQGPNTF TRBD1 TRBJ1-2 many TRBV29-1
TGTGCCAGCAGCCCATCCTGGGGGGGGGATCAGCCCCAGCATTTT CASSPSWGGDQPQHF . TRBJ1-5 few TRBV3-1
TGTGCCAGTAGTTCTGGTACCGGGGAGCTGTTTTTT CASSSGTGELFF . TRBJ2-2 . TRBV19
TGTGCCAGCAGTGAATTAAGGGGACTTGGGGACACTGAAGCTTTCTTT CASSELRGLGDTEAFF . TRBJ1-1 . TRBV25-1
TGTGCCAGCAGCTCCGGACAGGGGTACGAGTTTGCCGGGGAGCTGTTTTTT CASSSGQGYEFAGELFF TRBD1 TRBJ2-2 . TRBV5-5
TGTGCCAGCAGTCTAGGGGGTACGTCCTACAATGAGCAGTTCTTC CASSLGGTSYNEQFF . TRBJ2-1 . TRBV6-2/TRBV6-3
TGTGCCAGCAGTGAATACGGCAGGTCTCCGTCACCCCTCCACTTT CASSEYGRSPSPLHF . TRBJ1-6 . TRBV6-1
TGTGCCAGCAGTTTAGGTGTCACCGGGGAGCTGTTTTTT CASSLGVTGELFF . TRBJ2-2 . TRBV12-3/TRBV12-4
TGTGCCAGCAGGATTAGACAGGGGAACACTGAAGCTTTCTTT CASRIRQGNTEAFF TRBD1 TRBJ1-1 many TRBV6-4
TGTGCCAGCAGCTTAACGAGTCTAGGCAATGAGCAGTTCTTC CASSLTSLGNEQFF . TRBJ2-1 . TRBV7-8
TGTGCCAGCAGCCAAGCCGGTGGTCCCCCCGGGGAGCTGTTTTTT CASSQAGGPPGELFF . TRBJ2-2 . TRBV3-1
TGTGCCAGCAGCTTACAGGGTCCGGGCACAGATACGCAGTATTTT CASSLQGPGTDTQYF . TRBJ2-3 many TRBV7-3
TGTGCCAGCAGTGGCGGGGGGGGCAATCAGCCCCAGCATTTT CASSGGGGNQPQHF . TRBJ1-5 few TRBV6-6
TGTGCCAGCAAAAGGGGAGGCACTGAAGCTTTCTTT CASKRGGTEAFF . TRBJ1-1 . TRBV6-5
TGCGCCAGCAGCTTGGGATTCAGGGGGTCTACCACAGATACGCAGTATTTT CASSLGFRGSTTDTQYF TRBD1 TRBJ2-3 few TRBV5-1
TGTGCCAGCAGTTTAGAGTTGGGGACAGGGTCAGACACTGAAGCTTTCTTT CASSLELGTGSDTEAFF TRBD1 TRBJ1-1 many TRBV12-3/TRBV12-4
TGTGCCAGCAGCTCCAACGCGGGGACCTGGGAGCTGTTTTTT CASSSNAGTWELFF . TRBJ2-2 few TRBV12-3/TRBV12-4
TGTGCCAGCAGTTTAATCTCGGCAGGTCGAGAGACCCAGTACTTC CASSLISAGRETQYF . TRBJ2-5 few TRBV28
TGTGCCAGCAGCGGGTCCCAAGAGACCCAGTACTTC CASSGSQETQYF . TRBJ2-5 . TRBV11-2
TGTGCCAGCAGTTTGACCAGCAATGAGCAGTTCTTC CASSLTSNEQFF . TRBJ2-1 many TRBV12-3/TRBV12-4
TGTGCCAGCAGCCCGGACCTAGCTTCACCCCTCCACTTT CASSPDLASPLHF . TRBJ1-6 few TRBV5-4
TGTGCCAGCAGACTCTACAGGGGTGAAGCTTTCTTT CASRLYRGEAFF TRBD1 TRBJ1-1 few TRBV6-5
TGTGCCAGCATGCTCATCCGGGACAGGGCTACAAGAATGGTCCCATACTTC CASMLIRDRATRMVPYF TRBD1 TRBJ2-5 . TRBV9
TGTGCCAGCAGTACCTCCCCCTTTAGTGGCACAGATACGCAGTATTTT CASSTSPFSGTDTQYF . TRBJ2-3 . TRBV12-3/TRBV12-4